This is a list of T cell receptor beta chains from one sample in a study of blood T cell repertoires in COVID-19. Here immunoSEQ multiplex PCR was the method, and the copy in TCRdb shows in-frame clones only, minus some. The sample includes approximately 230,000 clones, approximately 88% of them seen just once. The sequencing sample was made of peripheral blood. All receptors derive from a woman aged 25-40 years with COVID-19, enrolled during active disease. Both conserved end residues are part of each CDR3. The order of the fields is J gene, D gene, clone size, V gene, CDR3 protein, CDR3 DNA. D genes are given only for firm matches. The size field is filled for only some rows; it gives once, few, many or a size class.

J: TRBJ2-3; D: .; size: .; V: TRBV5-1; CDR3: CASSLGGSFVADTQYF; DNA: TGCGCCAGCAGCTTGGGAGGAAGTTTTGTCGCAGATACGCAGTATTTT
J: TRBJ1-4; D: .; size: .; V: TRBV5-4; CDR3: CASSLRGGASNEKLFF; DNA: TGTGCCAGCAGCTTGAGGGGGGGCGCGTCTAATGAAAAACTGTTTTTT
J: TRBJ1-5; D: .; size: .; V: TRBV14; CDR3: CASAPPTGYGQPQHF; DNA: TGTGCCAGTGCCCCCCCCACAGGGTACGGTCAGCCCCAGCATTTT
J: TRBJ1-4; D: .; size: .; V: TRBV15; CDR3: CATSFDGQRNEKLFF; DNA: TGTGCCACCAGCTTCGATGGACAGCGTAATGAAAAACTGTTTTTT
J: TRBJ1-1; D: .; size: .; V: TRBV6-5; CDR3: CASSIQMNTEAFF; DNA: TGTGCCAGCAGTATACAGATGAACACTGAAGCTTTCTTT
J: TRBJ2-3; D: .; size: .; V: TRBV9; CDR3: CASGLGTGGTDTQYF; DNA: TGTGCCAGCGGCCTGGGGACGGGGGGCACAGATACGCAGTATTTT
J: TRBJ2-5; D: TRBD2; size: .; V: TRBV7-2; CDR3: CASSTTSGGGETQYF; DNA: TGTGCCAGCAGCACTACTAGCGGAGGCGGGGAGACCCAGTACTTC
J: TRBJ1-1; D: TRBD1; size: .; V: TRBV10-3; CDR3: CAISAAPRQGNTEAFF; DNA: TGTGCCATCAGTGCCGCCCCGCGACAGGGGAACACTGAAGCTTTCTTT
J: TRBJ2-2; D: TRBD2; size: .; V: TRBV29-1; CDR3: CSVREGSYTGELFF; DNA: TGCAGCGTCCGGGAGGGGTCTTACACCGGGGAGCTGTTTTTT
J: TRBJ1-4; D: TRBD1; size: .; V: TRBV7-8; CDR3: CASSMRTGANEKLFF; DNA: TGTGCCAGCAGCATGAGGACAGGGGCTAATGAAAAACTGTTTTTT
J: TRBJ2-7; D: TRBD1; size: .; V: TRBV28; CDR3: CASSTGGKSSYEQYF; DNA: TGTGCCAGCAGCACAGGGGGTAAGAGCTCCTACGAGCAGTACTTC
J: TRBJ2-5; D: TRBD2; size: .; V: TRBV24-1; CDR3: CATSEGTSGGETQYF; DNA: TGTGCCACCAGTGAGGGGACTAGCGGGGGGGAGACCCAGTACTTC
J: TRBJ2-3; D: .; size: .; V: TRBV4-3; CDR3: CASSQDRSPDTQYF; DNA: TGCGCCAGCAGCCAAGATCGTAGCCCCGATACGCAGTATTTT
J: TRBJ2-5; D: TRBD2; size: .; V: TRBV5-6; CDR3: CASSFGTSQETQYF; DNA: TGTGCCAGCAGCTTCGGGACTAGCCAAGAGACCCAGTACTTC
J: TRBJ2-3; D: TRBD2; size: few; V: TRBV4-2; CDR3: CASSQDWTSGGSDTQYF; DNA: TGTGCCAGCAGCCAAGATTGGACTAGCGGGGGTTCAGATACGCAGTATTTT
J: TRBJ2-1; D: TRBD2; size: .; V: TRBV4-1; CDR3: CASSPGLAASSYNEQFF; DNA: TGCGCCAGCAGCCCCGGACTAGCGGCCAGCTCCTACAATGAGCAGTTCTTC
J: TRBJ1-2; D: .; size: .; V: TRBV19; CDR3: CASSTFWELDRRTAYGYTF; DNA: TGTGCCAGTAGTACATTTTGGGAGTTAGACAGGCGGACCGCCTATGGCTACACCTTC
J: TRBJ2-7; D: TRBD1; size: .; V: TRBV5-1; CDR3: CASSLGQGRSYEQYF; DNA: TGCGCCAGCAGTTTAGGACAGGGCCGGTCCTACGAGCAGTACTTC
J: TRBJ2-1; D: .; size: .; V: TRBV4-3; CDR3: CASSQVIFPPEDEQFF; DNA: TGCGCCAGCAGCCAAGTTATTTTCCCCCCCGAGGATGAGCAGTTCTTC
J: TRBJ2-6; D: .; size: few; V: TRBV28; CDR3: CASSAPLSGANVLTF; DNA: TGTGCCAGCAGTGCGCCGCTCTCTGGGGCCAACGTCCTGACTTTC
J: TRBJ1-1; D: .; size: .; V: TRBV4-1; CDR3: CASSQDYRGKQGRGEAFF; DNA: TGCGCCAGCAGCCAAGATTATAGGGGAAAACAGGGTCGAGGAGAAGCTTTCTTT
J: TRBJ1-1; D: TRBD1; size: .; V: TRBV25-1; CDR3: CASSEFRTGNTEAFF; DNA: TGTGCCAGCAGTGAATTTAGGACAGGGAACACTGAAGCTTTCTTT
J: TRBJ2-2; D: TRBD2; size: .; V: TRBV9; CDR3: CASSVDRAGAGTGELFF; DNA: TGTGCCAGCAGCGTAGATAGGGCGGGAGCGGGCACCGGGGAGCTGTTTTTT
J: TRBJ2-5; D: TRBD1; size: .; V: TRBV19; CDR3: CASSLRGTGGAQTQYF; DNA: TGTGCCAGTAGCCTCCGAGGGACAGGGGGCGCACAGACCCAGTACTTC
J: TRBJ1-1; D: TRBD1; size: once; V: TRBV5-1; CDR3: CASSPVGTGVVDTEAFF; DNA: TGCGCCAGCAGCCCTGTAGGGACAGGGGTGGTGGACACTGAAGCTTTCTTT
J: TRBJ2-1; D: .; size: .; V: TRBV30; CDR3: CAWGGWRPSGYTFNEQFF; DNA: TGTGCCTGGGGGGGGTGGAGACCGTCGGGCTATACATTTAATGAGCAGTTCTTC